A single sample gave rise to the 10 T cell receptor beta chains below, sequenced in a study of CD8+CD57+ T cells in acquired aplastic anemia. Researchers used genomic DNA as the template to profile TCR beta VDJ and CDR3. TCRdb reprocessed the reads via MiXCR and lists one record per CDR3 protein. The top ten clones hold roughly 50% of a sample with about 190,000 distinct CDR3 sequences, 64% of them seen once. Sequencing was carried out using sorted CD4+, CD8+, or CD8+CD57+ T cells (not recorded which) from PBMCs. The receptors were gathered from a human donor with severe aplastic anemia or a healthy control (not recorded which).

The CDR3 region has the DNA TGTGCCACCAGTGATTTTCCCGGTCAGAACTCCTACGAGCAGTACTTC. It codes for CATSDFPGQNSYEQYF. This chain joins TRBV24-1 and TRBJ2-7; no definite D call. The V gene lost 1 base and the J gene lost 0 bases, with 12 bases spanning the gap. CDR1 and CDR2 from the germline V gene are KGHDR and SFDVKD. There are 16 residues in the CDR3.

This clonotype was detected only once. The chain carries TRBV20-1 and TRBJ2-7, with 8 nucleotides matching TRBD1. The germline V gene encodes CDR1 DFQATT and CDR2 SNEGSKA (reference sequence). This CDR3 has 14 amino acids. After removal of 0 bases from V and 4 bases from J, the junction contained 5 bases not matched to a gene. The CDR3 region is CSARDPGQGYEQYF. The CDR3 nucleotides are TGCAGTGCTAGAGATCCCGGACAGGGTTACGAGCAGTACTTC.

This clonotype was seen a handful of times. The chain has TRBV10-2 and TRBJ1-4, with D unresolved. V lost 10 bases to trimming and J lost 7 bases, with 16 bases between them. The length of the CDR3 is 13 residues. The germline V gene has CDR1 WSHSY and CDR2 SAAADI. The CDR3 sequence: CAIQREIGEKLFF. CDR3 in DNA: TGCGCCATCCAAAGGGAAATCGGTGAAAAACTGTTTTTT.

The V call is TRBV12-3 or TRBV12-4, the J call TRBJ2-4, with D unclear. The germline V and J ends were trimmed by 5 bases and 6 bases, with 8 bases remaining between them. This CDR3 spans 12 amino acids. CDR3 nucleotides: TGTGCCAGCAGTCGTCAGAGAAACATTCAGTACTTC. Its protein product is CASSRQRNIQYF.

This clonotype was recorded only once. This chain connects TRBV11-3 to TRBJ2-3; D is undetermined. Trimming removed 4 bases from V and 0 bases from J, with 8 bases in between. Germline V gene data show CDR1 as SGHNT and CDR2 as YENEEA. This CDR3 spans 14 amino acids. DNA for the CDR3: TGTGCCAGCAGCTCGTCCTCTAGCACAGATACGCAGTATTTT. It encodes CASSSSSSTDTQYF. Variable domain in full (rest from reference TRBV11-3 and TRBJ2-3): EAGVVQSPRYKIIEKKQPVAFWCNPISGHNTLYWYLQNLGQGPELLIRYENEEAVDDSQLPKDRFSAERLKGVDSTLKIQPAELGDSAVYLCASSSSSSTDTQYFGPGTRLTVL.

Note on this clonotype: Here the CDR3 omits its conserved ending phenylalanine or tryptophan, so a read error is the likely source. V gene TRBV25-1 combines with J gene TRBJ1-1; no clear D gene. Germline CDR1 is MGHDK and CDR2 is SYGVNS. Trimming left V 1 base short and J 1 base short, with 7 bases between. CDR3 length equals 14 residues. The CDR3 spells CASSEFNRNTEAFS. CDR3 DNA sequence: TGTGCCAGCAGTGAATTCAACAGGAACACTGAAGCTTTCTCT.

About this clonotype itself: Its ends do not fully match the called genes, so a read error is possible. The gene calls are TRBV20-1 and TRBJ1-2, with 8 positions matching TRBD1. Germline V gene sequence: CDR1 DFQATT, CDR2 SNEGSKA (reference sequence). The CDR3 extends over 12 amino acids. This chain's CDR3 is CSATRTQGAPNF. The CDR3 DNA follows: TGCAGTGCAACCAGAACTCAGGGGGCGCCGAACTTC.

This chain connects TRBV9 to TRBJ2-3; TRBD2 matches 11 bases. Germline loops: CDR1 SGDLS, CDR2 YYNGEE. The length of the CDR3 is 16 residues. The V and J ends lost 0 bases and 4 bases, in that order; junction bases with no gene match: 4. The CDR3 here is CASSVGVAGGPDTQYF. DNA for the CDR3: TGTGCCAGCAGCGTAGGGGTAGCGGGGGGGCCAGATACGCAGTATTTT.

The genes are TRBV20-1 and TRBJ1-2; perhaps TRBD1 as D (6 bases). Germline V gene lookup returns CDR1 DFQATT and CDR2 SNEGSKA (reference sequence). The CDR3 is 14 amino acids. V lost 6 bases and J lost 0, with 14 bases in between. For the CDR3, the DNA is TGCAGTGCACCGGACAGTCTCGCTAACTATGGCTACACCTTC. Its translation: CSAPDSLANYGYTF.

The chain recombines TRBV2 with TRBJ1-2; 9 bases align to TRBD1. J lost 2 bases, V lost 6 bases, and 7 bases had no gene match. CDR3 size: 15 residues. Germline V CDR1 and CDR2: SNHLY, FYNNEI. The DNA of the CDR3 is TGTGCCAGCAGGGGGGAACAGGGGGCCAACTATGGCTACACCTTC. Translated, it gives CASRGEQGANYGYTF.